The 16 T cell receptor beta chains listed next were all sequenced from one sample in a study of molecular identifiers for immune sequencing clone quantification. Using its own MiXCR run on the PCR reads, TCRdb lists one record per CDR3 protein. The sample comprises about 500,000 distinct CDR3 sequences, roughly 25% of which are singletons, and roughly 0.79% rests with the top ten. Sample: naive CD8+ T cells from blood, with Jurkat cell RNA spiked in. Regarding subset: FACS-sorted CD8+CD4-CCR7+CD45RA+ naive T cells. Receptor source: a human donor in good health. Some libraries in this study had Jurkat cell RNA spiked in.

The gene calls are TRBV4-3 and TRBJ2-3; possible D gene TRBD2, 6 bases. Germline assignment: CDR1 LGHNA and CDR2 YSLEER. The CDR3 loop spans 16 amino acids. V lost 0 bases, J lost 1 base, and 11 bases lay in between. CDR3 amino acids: CASSQDGGTGTDTQYF. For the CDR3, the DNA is TGCGCCAGCAGCCAAGATGGGGGGACCGGCACAGATACGCAGTATTTT.

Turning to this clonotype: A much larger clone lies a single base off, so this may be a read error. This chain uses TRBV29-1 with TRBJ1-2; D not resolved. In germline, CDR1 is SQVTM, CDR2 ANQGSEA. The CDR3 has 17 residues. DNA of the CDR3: TGCAGCGTTGAAGGGTCTCTGGGAGCGGACCTCCTCTATGGCGACACCTTC. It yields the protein CSVEGSLGADLLYGDTF.

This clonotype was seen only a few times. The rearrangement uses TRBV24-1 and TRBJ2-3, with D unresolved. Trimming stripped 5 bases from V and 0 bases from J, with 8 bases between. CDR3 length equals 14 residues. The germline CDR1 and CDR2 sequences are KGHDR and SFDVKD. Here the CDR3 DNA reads TGTGCCACCAGTGTACGTACTAGCACAGATACGCAGTATTTT. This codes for CATSVRTSTDTQYF.

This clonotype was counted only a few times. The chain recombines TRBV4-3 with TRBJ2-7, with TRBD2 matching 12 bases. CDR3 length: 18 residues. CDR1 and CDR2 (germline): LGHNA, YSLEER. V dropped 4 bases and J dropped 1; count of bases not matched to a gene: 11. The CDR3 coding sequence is TGCGCCAGCAGCCGAGAGTGGACTAGCGGGATTGGGTCCTACGAGCAGTACTTC. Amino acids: CASSREWTSGIGSYEQYF.

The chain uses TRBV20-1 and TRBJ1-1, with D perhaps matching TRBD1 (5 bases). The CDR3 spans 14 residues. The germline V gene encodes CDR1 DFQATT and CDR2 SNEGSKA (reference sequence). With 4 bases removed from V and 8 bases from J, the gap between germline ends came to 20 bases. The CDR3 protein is CSATRQRDRGEAFF. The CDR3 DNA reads TGCAGTGCTACCAGACAAAGGGATCGGGGGGAAGCTTTCTTT.

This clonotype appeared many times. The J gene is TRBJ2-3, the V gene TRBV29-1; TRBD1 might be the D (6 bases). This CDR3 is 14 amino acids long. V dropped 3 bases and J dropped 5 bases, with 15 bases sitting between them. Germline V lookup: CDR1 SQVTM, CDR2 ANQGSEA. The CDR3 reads CSVDLGAQGDTQYF. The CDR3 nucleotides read TGCAGCGTTGATTTGGGGGCTCAAGGAGATACGCAGTATTTT.

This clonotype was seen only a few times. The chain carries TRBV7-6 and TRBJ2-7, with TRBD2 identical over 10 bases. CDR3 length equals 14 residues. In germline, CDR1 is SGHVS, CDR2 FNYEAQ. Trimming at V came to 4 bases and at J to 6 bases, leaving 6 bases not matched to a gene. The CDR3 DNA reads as TGTGCCAGCAGCTCTTCTAGCGGGAGTGTCGAGCAGTACTTC. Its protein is CASSSSSGSVEQYF.

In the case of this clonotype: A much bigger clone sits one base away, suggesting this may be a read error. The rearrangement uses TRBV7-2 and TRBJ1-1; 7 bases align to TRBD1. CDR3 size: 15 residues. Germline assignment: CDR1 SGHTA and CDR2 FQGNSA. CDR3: CASSLPTGFNTKAFF. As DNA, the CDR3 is TGTGCCAGCAGCTTACCGACAGGGTTTAACACTAAAGCTTTCTTT.

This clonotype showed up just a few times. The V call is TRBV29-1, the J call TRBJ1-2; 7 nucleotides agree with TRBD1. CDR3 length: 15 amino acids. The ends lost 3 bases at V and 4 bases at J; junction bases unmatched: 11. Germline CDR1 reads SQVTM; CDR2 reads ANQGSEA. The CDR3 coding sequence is TGCAGCGTTGATGGGGGGAATCAGGGGGGCTATGGCTACACCTTC. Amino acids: CSVDGGNQGGYGYTF. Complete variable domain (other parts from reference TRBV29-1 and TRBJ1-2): SAVISQKPSRDICQRGTSLTIQCQVDSQVTMMFWYRQQPGQSLTLIATANQGSEATYESGFVIDKFPISRPNLTFSTLTVSNMSPEDSSIYLCSVDGGNQGGYGYTFGSGTRLTVV.

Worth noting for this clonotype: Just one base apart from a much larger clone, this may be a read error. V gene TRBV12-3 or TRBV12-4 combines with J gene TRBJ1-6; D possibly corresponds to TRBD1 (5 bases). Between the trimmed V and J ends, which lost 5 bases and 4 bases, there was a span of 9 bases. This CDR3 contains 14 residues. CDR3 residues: CASSHGAYNSPLHF. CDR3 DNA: TGTGCCAGCAGTCACGGGGCGTATAATTCACCCCTCCACTTT.

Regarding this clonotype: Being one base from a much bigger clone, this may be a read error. CDR3 in DNA: TGTGCCAGCAGCCCTCTAGACACCGGGGAGCTGCTTTTT. Its translation is CASSPLDTGELLF. The chain is built from TRBV12-3 or TRBV12-4 and TRBJ2-2; D perhaps matches TRBD2 (5 bases). This CDR3 is built from 13 residues.

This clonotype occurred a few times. The CDR3 bases are TGTGCCAGCAGTTACACGACAGACGGAGATACGCAGTATTTT. This codes for CASSYTTDGDTQYF. The chain is built from TRBV6-2 or TRBV6-3 and TRBJ2-3; D is perhaps TRBD1 (5 bases). CDR3 length: 14 amino acids. The ends were cut back, 2 bases at V and 5 bases at J, with 11 bases in the middle. CDR1 and CDR2 (germline): MNHEY, SVGEGT.

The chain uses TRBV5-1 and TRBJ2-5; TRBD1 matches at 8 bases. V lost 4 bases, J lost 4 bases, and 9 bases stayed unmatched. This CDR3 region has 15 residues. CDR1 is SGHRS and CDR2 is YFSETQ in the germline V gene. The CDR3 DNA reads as TGCGCCAGCAGCCCGGGACAGGATTTCCGAGAGACCCAGTACTTC. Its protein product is CASSPGQDFRETQYF. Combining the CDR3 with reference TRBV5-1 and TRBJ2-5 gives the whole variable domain KAGVTQTPRYLIKTRGQQVTLSCSPISGHRSVSWYQQTPGQGLQFLFEYFSETQRNKGNFPGRFSGRQFSNSRSEMNVSTLELGDSALYLCASSPGQDFRETQYFGPGTRLLVL.

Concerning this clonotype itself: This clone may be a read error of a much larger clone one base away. The CDR3 loop is CASSVVERGAYNAQFF. The CDR3 bases are TGTGCCAGCAGCGTAGTCGAGCGGGGGGCCTACAATGCGCAGTTCTTC. This chain joins TRBV9 and TRBJ2-1; 9 bases are a match to TRBD2. The CDR3 covers 16 residues. Germline assignment: CDR1 SGDLS and CDR2 YYNGEE.

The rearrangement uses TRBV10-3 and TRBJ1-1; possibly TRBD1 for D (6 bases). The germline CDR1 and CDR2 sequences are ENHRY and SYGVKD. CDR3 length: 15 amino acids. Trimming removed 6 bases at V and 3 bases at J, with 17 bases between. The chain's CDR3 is CAISAGRGLDTEAFF. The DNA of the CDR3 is TGTGCCATCAGCGCGGGCAGGGGCCTTGACACTGAAGCTTTCTTT.

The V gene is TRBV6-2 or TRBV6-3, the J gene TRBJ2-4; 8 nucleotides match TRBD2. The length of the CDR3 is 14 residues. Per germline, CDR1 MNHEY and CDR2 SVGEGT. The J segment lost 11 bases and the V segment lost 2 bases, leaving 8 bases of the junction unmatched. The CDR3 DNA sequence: TGTGCCAGCAGTTACGGAGCGGGAGTGGACGTTCAGTACTTC. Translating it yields CASSYGAGVDVQYF.